This T cell receptor beta chain derives from a study of blood T cell repertoires in COVID-19. Assay: immunoSEQ multiplex PCR; the TCRdb copy retains only in-frame clones and omits some. This table holds some 160,000 clones, roughly nine tenths found once. The CDR3 contains 16 residues. V shed 0 bases, J shed 2 bases, and the junction held 3 bases outside the gene matches. The germline V gene encodes CDR1 SGDLS and CDR2 YYNGEE. This sequence originates from a woman aged 55-70 years with active COVID-19. The sequenced sample consisted of peripheral blood. The chain uses TRBV9 and TRBJ2-2, with 8 bases aligning to TRBD2. CDR3 DNA: TGTGCCAGCAGCGTAGGGCGGGAGGTAAACACCGGGGAGCTGTTTTTT. Translated, it gives CASSVGREVNTGELFF.